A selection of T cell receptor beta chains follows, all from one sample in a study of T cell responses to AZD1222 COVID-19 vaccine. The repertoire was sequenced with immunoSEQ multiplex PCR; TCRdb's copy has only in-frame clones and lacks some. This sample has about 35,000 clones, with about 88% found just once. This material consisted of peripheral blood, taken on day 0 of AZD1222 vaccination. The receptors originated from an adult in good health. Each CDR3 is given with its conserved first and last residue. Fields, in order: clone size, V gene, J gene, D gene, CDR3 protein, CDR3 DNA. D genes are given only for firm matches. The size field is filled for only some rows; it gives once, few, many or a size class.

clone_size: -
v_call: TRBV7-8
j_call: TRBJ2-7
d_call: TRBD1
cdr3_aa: CASSSTPGQNYEQYF
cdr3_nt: TGTGCCAGCAGCTCGACCCCGGGACAGAACTACGAGCAGTACTTC

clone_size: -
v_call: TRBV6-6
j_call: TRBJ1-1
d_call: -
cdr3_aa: CASTAGWVSEAFF
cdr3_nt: TGTGCCAGCACGGCAGGGTGGGTATCTGAAGCTTTCTTT

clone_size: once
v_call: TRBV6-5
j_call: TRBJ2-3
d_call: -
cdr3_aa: CASSPRDLSTDTQYF
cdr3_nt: TGTGCCAGCAGTCCCCGGGACCTGAGCACAGATACGCAGTATTTT

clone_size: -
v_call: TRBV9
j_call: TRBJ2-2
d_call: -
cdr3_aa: CASSPSLGELFF
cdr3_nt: TGTGCCAGCAGCCCCAGTCTAGGGGAGCTGTTTTTT

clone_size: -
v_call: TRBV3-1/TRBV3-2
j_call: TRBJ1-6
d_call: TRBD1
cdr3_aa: CASSQTRGPHLHF
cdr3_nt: TGTGCCAGCAGTCAAACTAGGGGGCCCCACCTCCACTTT

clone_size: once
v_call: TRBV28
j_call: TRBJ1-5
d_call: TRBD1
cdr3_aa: CASSPPTGREPQHF
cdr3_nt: TGTGCCAGCAGTCCACCGACAGGGAGGGAGCCCCAGCATTTT

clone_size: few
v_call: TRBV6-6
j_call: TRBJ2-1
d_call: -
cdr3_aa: CASALGVTNEQFF
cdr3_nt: TGTGCCAGCGCCCTGGGGGTGACGAATGAGCAGTTCTTC

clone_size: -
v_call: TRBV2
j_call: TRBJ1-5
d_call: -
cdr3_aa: CASRRAGSSQPQHF
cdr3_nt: TGTGCCAGCAGAAGGGCAGGGTCGAGCCAGCCCCAGCATTTT

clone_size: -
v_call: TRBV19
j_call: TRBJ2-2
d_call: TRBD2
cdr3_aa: CASSGRLADYTGELFF
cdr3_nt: TGTGCCAGTAGTGGACGACTAGCGGATTACACCGGGGAGCTGTTTTTT

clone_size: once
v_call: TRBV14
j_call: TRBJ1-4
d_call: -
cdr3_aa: CASSPGTLSTNEKLFF
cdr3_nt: TGTGCCAGCAGCCCGGGGACACTATCAACTAATGAAAAACTGTTTTTT

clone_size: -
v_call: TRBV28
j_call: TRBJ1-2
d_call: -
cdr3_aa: CASRRARGYGYTF
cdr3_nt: TGTGCCAGCAGAAGGGCCCGGGGCTATGGCTACACCTTC

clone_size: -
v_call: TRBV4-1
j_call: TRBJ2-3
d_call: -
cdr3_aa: CASSPGLRADTQYF
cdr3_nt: TGCGCCAGCAGCCCCGGACTGAGAGCAGATACGCAGTATTTT

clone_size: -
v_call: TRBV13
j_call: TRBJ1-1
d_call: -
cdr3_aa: CASSLEGGEAFF
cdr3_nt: TGTGCCAGCAGCTTAGAAGGGGGTGAAGCTTTCTTT

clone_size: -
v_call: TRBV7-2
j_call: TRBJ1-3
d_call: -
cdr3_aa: CASSLDSGNTIYF
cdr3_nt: TGTGCCAGCAGCTTAGACTCTGGAAACACCATATATTTT

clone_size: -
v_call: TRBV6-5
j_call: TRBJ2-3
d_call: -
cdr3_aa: CASSPTRADTQYF
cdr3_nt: TGTGCCAGCAGTCCGACTAGGGCAGATACGCAGTATTTT

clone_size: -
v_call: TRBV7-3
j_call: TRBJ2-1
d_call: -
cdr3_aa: CASSLIASSHEQFF
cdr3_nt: TGTGCCAGCAGCTTAATAGCTAGCAGCCATGAGCAGTTCTTC

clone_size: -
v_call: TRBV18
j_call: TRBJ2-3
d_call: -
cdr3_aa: CASSPFSPGGGSTRTSSTDTQYF
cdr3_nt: TGTGCCAGCTCACCTTTCAGCCCTGGGGGCGGGAGTACCAGAACATCTAGCACAGATACGCAGTATTTT

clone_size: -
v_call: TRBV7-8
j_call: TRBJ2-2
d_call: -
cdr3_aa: CASSLGARGGELFF
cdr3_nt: TGTGCCAGCAGCTTGGGGGCCAGAGGCGGGGAGCTGTTTTTT

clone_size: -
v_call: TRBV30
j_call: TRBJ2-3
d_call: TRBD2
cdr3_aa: CAWSPTSGSRDTQYF
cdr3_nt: TGTGCCTGGAGTCCTACTAGCGGGAGTAGAGATACGCAGTATTTT

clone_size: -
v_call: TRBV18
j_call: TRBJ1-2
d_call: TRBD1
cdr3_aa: CASSPGTGGSVAADGYTF
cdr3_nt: TGTGCCAGCTCCCCCGGGACAGGGGGCTCTGTGGCGGCAGATGGCTACACCTTC

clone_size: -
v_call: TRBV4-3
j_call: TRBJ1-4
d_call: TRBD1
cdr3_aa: CASSPGQGARPGEKLFF
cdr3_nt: TGCGCCAGCAGCCCAGGACAGGGGGCGAGGCCTGGTGAAAAACTGTTTTTT

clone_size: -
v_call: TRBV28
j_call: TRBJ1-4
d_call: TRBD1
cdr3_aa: CASSTPGTGRVGLFF
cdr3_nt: TGTGCCAGCAGTACCCCCGGGACAGGGAGGGTAGGACTGTTTTTT

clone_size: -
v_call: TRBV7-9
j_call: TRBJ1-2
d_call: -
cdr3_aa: CASSPRQGPYYGYTF
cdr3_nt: TGTGCCAGCAGCCCACGGCAGGGGCCGTACTATGGCTACACCTTC

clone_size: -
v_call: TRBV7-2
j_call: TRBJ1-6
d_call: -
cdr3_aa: CASSSKSGVRNSPLHF
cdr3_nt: TGTGCCAGCAGTTCCAAGTCGGGGGTTCGGAATTCACCCCTCCACTTT

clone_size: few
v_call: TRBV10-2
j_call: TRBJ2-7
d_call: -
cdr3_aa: CASSVRWSEQYF
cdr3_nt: TGCGCCAGCAGTGTTAGATGGTCGGAGCAGTACTTC

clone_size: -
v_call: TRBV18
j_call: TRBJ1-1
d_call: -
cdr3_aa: CASSPNRDTEAFF
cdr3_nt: TGTGCCAGCTCACCAAACAGGGACACTGAAGCTTTCTTT

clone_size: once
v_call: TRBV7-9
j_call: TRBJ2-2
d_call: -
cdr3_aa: CASSLEKTGELFF
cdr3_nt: TGTGCCAGCAGCTTAGAAAAAACCGGGGAGCTGTTTTTT

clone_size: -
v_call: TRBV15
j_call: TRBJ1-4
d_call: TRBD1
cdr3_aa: CATSRERDRVNEKLFF
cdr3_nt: TGTGCCACCAGCAGAGAAAGAGACAGGGTTAATGAAAAACTGTTTTTT